This T cell receptor beta chain comes out of a study of blood T cell repertoires in COVID-19 (dated by TCRdb to the early 2020s). At the level of the whole study: Samples covering the acute and convalescent phases of COVID-19 were provided by collaborators in the United States, Italy and Spain. The material from the prospective study consisted of cDNA or gDNA derived from T cells, B-cell-depleted T cells, or PBMCs. The dataset comprised deeply sampled blood TCRbeta repertoires from subjects exposed to, actively infected with, or recovered from COVID-19. The repertoires were made available in a free public database intended to serve as a resource for research on the immune response to SARS-CoV-2. The samples were drawn from the first 160 participants of the ongoing ImmuneRACE study and from 950 to 1,500 subjects provided by 6 global collaborators. Nearly every sample came with metadata listing a de-identified subject ID, COVID-19 status, age in years and sex. Where HLA class I and class II types were available, the types were taken from metadata supplied by the sample provider, not from assay-based typing.

The immunoSEQ Assay, a bias-controlled multiplex PCR, was used to amplify TCRbeta CDR3 regions from genomic DNA. The paper's processing steps were these. Nucleated cell counts per sample were estimated from amplification of reference gene primers within the assay. Sequence reads were collapsed and filtered to measure the absolute abundance of every unique TCRbeta CDR3 rearrangement. For each sample, productive Simpson clonality was calculated as the square root of Simpson's diversity index across productive rearrangements. What TCRdb holds here is the immuneACCESS table cut down to in-frame rearrangements. Part of the clones is not present; checked against another copy, under half of the missing clones reflect an unresolved V gene, and the others are unexplained. That table gives V, J and clone size, and the DNA gave D and trimming. In all, the sample holds tens of thousands of clones, and 88% of those were seen once. The ten largest clones take up 4.5% to 5% of the sample.

Of note for this clone: The target of this receptor is not known. No qualities accompany the bases; no much larger clone lies one base away.

Each collaborating institution followed its own protocols to collect whole blood in K2EDTA tubes. For TCRbeta analysis, collaborators shipped samples as frozen whole blood, isolated PBMCs, or DNA extracted from either of those sample types. The research as a whole found: How much clinical and demographic metadata was included differed by source and by participant, and the metadata was provided uncurated.

Source material: peripheral blood. The sequence derives from a woman in her 70s with active COVID-19.

The DNA sequence is TGTGCCAGCAGCGTACTAGCGACTAGCACAGATACGCAGTATTTT. Its protein reads: CASSVLATSTDTQYF. In this chain, TRBV9 is recombined with TRBJ2-3, with TRBD2 perhaps the D gene, on 6 matching bases. CDR1 and CDR2, looked up from the germline V gene, are SGDLS and YYNGEE. V lost 1 base and J lost 0 bases; the stretch between them is 9 bases long. CDR3 length: 15 amino acids, cysteine to phenylalanine. The only DNA kept is the CDR3, 45 bases in frame from the first base.